The present T cell receptor beta chain was sequenced within a study of CDR3 diversity in severe acne. TCRdb ran MiXCR on the PCR reads and lists one entry per CDR3 protein. The sample lists about 98,000 distinct CDR3 sequences, approximately 47% occurring once. The sample holds many counts of this clonotype. This sequence was found in a male donor with acne. The sample taken for sequencing was blood.

The CDR3 nucleotides read TGTGCCATCCAAAAGGCGGGCGGGTCCTACGAGCAGTACTTC. This translates into CAIQKAGGSYEQYF. V usage is TRBV6-2 or TRBV6-3 and J usage is TRBJ2-7, with D maybe TRBD2 (5 bases). In germline, CDR1 is MNHEY, CDR2 SVGEGT. V lost 10 bases and J lost 1, with 17 bases in between. CDR3 size: 14 residues.